A selection of T cell receptor beta chains follows, all from one sample in a study of T cell responses to AZD1222 COVID-19 vaccine. Using immunoSEQ multiplex PCR, the repertoire was profiled, and TCRdb retains in-frame clones only, with some absent. This table holds 100,000 or so clones, 85% to 90% found once. Sequences were derived from peripheral blood, sampled on day 0 of AZD1222 vaccination. The receptors were gathered from an adult in good health. Each CDR3 is given with its conserved first and last residue. The D gene is left open where the match is weak. Clone size appears in some rows only: once, few, many, or a class for an expanded clone.

CDR3	DNA	size	D	J	V
CASSLETGPYNEQFF	TGTGCCAGCAGCCTCGAGACAGGTCCCTACAATGAGCAGTTCTTC	-	-	TRBJ2-1	TRBV2
CASRQDSDTQYF	TGCGCCAGCAGACAGGATTCAGATACGCAGTATTTT	-	-	TRBJ2-3	TRBV10-1
CASSFASRGEKLFF	TGCGCCAGCAGCTTCGCCTCTAGAGGTGAAAAACTGTTTTTT	-	-	TRBJ1-4	TRBV5-1
CSARATKEAFF	TGCAGTGCTAGGGCCACTAAAGAAGCTTTCTTT	-	-	TRBJ1-1	TRBV20-1
CASSPPGQGSGNTIYF	TGTGCCAGCAGTCCTCCGGGACAGGGTTCTGGAAACACCATATATTTT	-	TRBD1	TRBJ1-3	TRBV5-4
CASSLNGGSNQPQHF	TGTGCCAGCAGCTTAAACGGGGGAAGCAATCAGCCCCAGCATTTT	-	-	TRBJ1-5	TRBV7-2
CASSQQGKYQPQHF	TGTGCCAGCAGCCAACAGGGAAAGTATCAGCCCCAGCATTTT	-	-	TRBJ1-5	TRBV3-1/TRBV3-2
CASSQARESGEKLFF	TGTGCCAGCAGCCAAGCACGCGAATCGGGCGAAAAACTGTTTTTT	-	-	TRBJ1-4	TRBV4-2
CASSISGTVGNEQFF	TGTGCCAGTAGTATCTCCGGGACCGTGGGCAATGAGCAGTTCTTC	-	-	TRBJ2-1	TRBV19
CSVIRDRGREGQETQYF	TGCAGCGTTATCCGGGACAGGGGGCGCGAGGGACAAGAGACCCAGTACTTC	few	TRBD1	TRBJ2-5	TRBV29-1
CASRGGFNEKLFF	TGTGCCAGCAGGGGGGGGTTTAATGAAAAACTGTTTTTT	-	-	TRBJ1-4	TRBV28
CASSITNYGYTF	TGTGCCAGCAGTATAACAAACTATGGCTACACCTTC	-	-	TRBJ1-2	TRBV12-3/TRBV12-4
CASSQEPSGAYEQYF	TGTGCCAGCAGCCAAGAACCTAGCGGGGCCTACGAGCAGTACTTC	-	TRBD2	TRBJ2-7	TRBV3-1/TRBV3-2
CASSFSRQLDIEQYF	TGTGCCAGCAGCTTCAGTAGACAGCTTGACATCGAGCAGTACTTC	-	-	TRBJ2-7	TRBV7-2
CASRRGPGAGANEKLFF	TGTGCCAGCCGCCGTGGGCCAGGGGCGGGGGCTAATGAAAAACTGTTTTTT	-	-	TRBJ1-4	TRBV28
CASSRGRGNTGELFF	TGTGCCAGCAGCCGAGGTCGCGGGAACACCGGGGAGCTGTTTTTT	-	-	TRBJ2-2	TRBV7-8
CASSATPAAEKLFF	TGTGCCAGCAGTGCCACTCCGGCAGCTGAAAAACTGTTTTTT	once	-	TRBJ1-4	TRBV2
CASSQDQAREAFF	TGCGCCAGCAGCCAAGATCAGGCCCGGGAAGCTTTCTTT	few	-	TRBJ1-1	TRBV4-1
CASSPGTANSPLHF	TGTGCCAGCTCACCAGGGACAGCTAATTCACCCCTCCACTTT	-	TRBD1	TRBJ1-6	TRBV18
CASSLRPGRSYNSPLHF	TGTGCCAGCAGCCTTCGGCCAGGCCGCTCCTATAATTCACCCCTCCACTTT	-	-	TRBJ1-6	TRBV3-1/TRBV3-2
CASSLSASESRWRETGNEKLFF	TGTGCCAGCAGCTTATCGGCCTCCGAATCCCGTTGGCGCGAGACTGGGAATGAAAAACTGTTTTTT	-	-	TRBJ1-4	TRBV7-3
CASSSVQPTDTQYF	TGTGCCAGCAGCTCGGTACAGCCCACAGATACGCAGTATTTT	once	-	TRBJ2-3	TRBV5-4
CASSLGPVNTEAFF	TGCGCCAGCAGCTTGGGACCAGTGAACACTGAAGCTTTCTTT	once	-	TRBJ1-1	TRBV5-1
CASSEQGLYGYTF	TGTGCCAGCAGTGAACAGGGTCTCTATGGCTACACCTTC	once	-	TRBJ1-2	TRBV6-1
CASSEAGTIPYGYTF	TGTGCCAGCAGTGAAGCGGGGACCATTCCCTATGGCTACACCTTC	-	-	TRBJ1-2	TRBV2
CASSLAPNEKLFF	TGTGCCAGCAGCTTGGCCCCTAATGAAAAACTGTTTTTT	-	-	TRBJ1-4	TRBV7-3
CASRWTSRSSNEQFF	TGTGCCAGCAGGTGGACTAGTCGGAGCAGCAATGAGCAGTTCTTC	-	TRBD2	TRBJ2-1	TRBV27
CASSSTGDGNTIYF	TGTGCCAGCAGCTCCACAGGGGATGGAAACACCATATATTTT	-	TRBD1	TRBJ1-3	TRBV7-3
CATRKAGLRVPGYTF	TGTGCCACCAGGAAAGCAGGACTGCGGGTTCCTGGCTACACCTTC	-	-	TRBJ1-2	TRBV15
CASSGGVGWNEQYF	TGTGCCAGCTCTGGGGGCGTTGGATGGAACGAGCAGTACTTC	few	-	TRBJ2-7	TRBV6-5
CASRKGEYTEAFF	TGTGCCAGTAGAAAGGGAGAGTACACTGAAGCTTTCTTT	-	-	TRBJ1-1	TRBV19
CASSPGQINQPQHF	TGTGCCAGCAGTCCGGGACAAATCAATCAGCCCCAGCATTTT	-	-	TRBJ1-5	TRBV6-2/TRBV6-3
CASSQVGTGDEKLFF	TGCGCCAGCAGCCAAGTCGGGACAGGGGATGAAAAACTGTTTTTT	-	TRBD1	TRBJ1-4	TRBV4-1
CASSSRDAALNEKLFF	TGTGCCAGCAGCAGCAGGGACGCCGCTCTTAATGAAAAACTGTTTTTT	-	-	TRBJ1-4	TRBV7-9
CASSFSVNQPQHF	TGTGCCAGTAGCTTTTCCGTCAATCAGCCCCAGCATTTT	-	-	TRBJ1-5	TRBV19
CASSAERNTEAFF	TGCGCCAGCAGTGCGGAGAGGAACACTGAAGCTTTCTTT	-	-	TRBJ1-1	TRBV10-2
CASRPGLAGYEQYF	TGTGCCAGCAGACCGGGACTAGCGGGCTACGAGCAGTACTTC	once	TRBD2	TRBJ2-7	TRBV7-2
CASSLPDNEQFF	TGTGCCAGCAGCCTCCCGGACAATGAGCAGTTCTTC	-	-	TRBJ2-1	TRBV11-1
CASSTLKGQPNRYTF	TGTGCCAGCAGCACGCTAAAGGGACAACCTAACCGCTACACCTTC	-	-	TRBJ1-2	TRBV21-1
CASRTGHYEQYF	TGTGCCAGCAGGACCGGACACTACGAGCAGTACTTC	-	-	TRBJ2-7	TRBV6-5
CASSKPGTGYRETQYF	TGCGCCAGCAGCAAGCCCGGGACAGGGTACCGAGAGACCCAGTACTTC	-	TRBD1	TRBJ2-5	TRBV5-1